The rows below give T cell receptor beta chains drawn from one sample of a study of post-analysis software for immune sequencing data. A single record per CDR3 protein comes from TCRdb applying MiXCR to the PCR reads. The table records about 760,000 distinct CDR3 sequences, roughly 27% of them present only once. The sequenced sample was blood. The receptors were gathered from a girl under 18 with multiple sclerosis. The CDR3 runs from the conserved cysteine through the conserved F or W. D genes are given only for firm matches. The size of a clone is reported for some rows only, either as once, few or many, or as a class for expanded clones.

length: 10
J: TRBJ1-2
V: TRBV20-1
size: few
D: .
DNA: TGCAGTGCTGACAGCGGTGGCTACACCTTC
CDR3: CSADSGGYTF

length: 17
J: TRBJ2-3
V: TRBV6-6
size: .
D: TRBD2
DNA: TGTGCCAGCAGTTACTTAGGCCTAGCGGGGCGTACAGATACGCAGTATTTT
CDR3: CASSYLGLAGRTDTQYF

length: 17
J: TRBJ1-1
V: TRBV20-1
size: .
D: TRBD1
DNA: TGCAGTGCTAGACCCTGGGGACAGGGGAGCTTGAACACTGAAGCTTTCTTT
CDR3: CSARPWGQGSLNTEAFF

length: 21
J: TRBJ1-2
V: TRBV6-5
size: .
D: TRBD1
DNA: TGTGCCAGCAGTTACTCCACAGAGTTCAGGGGGTATTGGGGACGGAACTATGGCTACACCTTC
CDR3: CASSYSTEFRGYWGRNYGYTF

length: 16
J: TRBJ2-1
V: TRBV20-1
size: .
D: TRBD2
DNA: TGCAGTGCTAGAGATCCTAGAAGCGGGGCCTACAATGGGCAGTTCTTC
CDR3: CSARDPRSGAYNGQFF

length: 13
J: TRBJ1-1
V: TRBV20-1
size: .
D: .
DNA: TGCAGTGCTCGTATCGACCTGAACACTGAAGCTTTCTTT
CDR3: CSARIDLNTEAFF

length: 15
J: TRBJ1-2
V: TRBV4-2
size: .
D: TRBD1
DNA: TGTGCCAGCAGCCAAGAGTTGGGGGACAGGGAAGGCTACACCTTC
CDR3: CASSQELGDREGYTF

length: 16
J: TRBJ2-1
V: TRBV5-1
size: few
D: TRBD2
DNA: TGCGCCAGCAGCTTGGTGGGGACTAGCGGGGACAATGAGCAGTTCTTC
CDR3: CASSLVGTSGDNEQFF

length: 15
J: TRBJ2-3
V: TRBV11-2
size: .
D: .
DNA: TGTGCCAGCAGCTTAAGGGCGGATAGCACAGATACGCAGTATTTT
CDR3: CASSLRADSTDTQYF

length: 13
J: TRBJ1-5
V: TRBV27
size: .
D: TRBD1
DNA: TGTGCCAGCCGCAGCAGGGGGCATCAGCCCCAGCATTTT
CDR3: CASRSRGHQPQHF

length: 17
J: TRBJ2-1
V: TRBV7-2
size: .
D: TRBD1
DNA: TGTGCCAGCAGCTTCCCGAGGGGGCTAGTGGGAAGGGGTGAGCAGTTCTTC
CDR3: CASSFPRGLVGRGEQFF

length: 15
J: TRBJ2-3
V: TRBV15
size: few
D: .
DNA: TGTGCCACCAGCACCCGCAGGGGTGGCACAGATACGCAGTATTTT
CDR3: CATSTRRGGTDTQYF

length: 14
J: TRBJ2-1
V: TRBV6-5
size: .
D: .
DNA: TGTGCCACCAATAGGCGGAACACCTACAATGAGCAGTTCTTC
CDR3: CATNRRNTYNEQFF

length: 20
J: TRBJ2-7
V: TRBV7-2
size: .
D: TRBD2
DNA: TGTGCCAGCAGCTTAGTTCCCGTTGCGGGAGGGTACAGGACCTACAATGAGCAGTACTTC
CDR3: CASSLVPVAGGYRTYNEQYF

length: 17
J: TRBJ2-2
V: TRBV10-3
size: .
D: .
DNA: TGTGCCATCAGTGAAAGGCAGGGAATGTTGAGCACCGGGGAGCTGTTTTTT
CDR3: CAISERQGMLSTGELFF

length: 14
J: TRBJ2-7
V: TRBV7-9
size: .
D: .
DNA: TGTGCCAGCAGCTCTCGATCCGGGACGTCCGAGCAGTACTTC
CDR3: CASSSRSGTSEQYF

length: 13
J: TRBJ1-2
V: TRBV29-1
size: few
D: .
DNA: TGCAGCGTTGCAGGCGGGACTGAGTATGGCTACACCTTC
CDR3: CSVAGGTEYGYTF

length: 14
J: TRBJ1-5
V: TRBV27
size: .
D: .
DNA: TGTGCCAGCAGTTTATTGGGGGGCAGTCAGCCCCAGCATTTT
CDR3: CASSLLGGSQPQHF

length: 14
J: TRBJ1-5
V: TRBV27
size: .
D: .
DNA: TGTGCCAGCAGTTTAGCAGGGGTTAAACAGCCCCAGCATTTT
CDR3: CASSLAGVKQPQHF

length: 16
J: TRBJ2-7
V: TRBV5-8
size: few
D: .
DNA: TGTGCCAGCAGCTGGACACGACAGAACCGATTAGATCGGCAGTACTTC
CDR3: CASSWTRQNRLDRQYF

length: 13
J: TRBJ2-1
V: TRBV12-3/TRBV12-4
size: few
D: .
DNA: TGTGCCAGCAGTTTTATACAGTACAATGAGCAGTTCTTC
CDR3: CASSFIQYNEQFF

length: 15
J: TRBJ2-1
V: TRBV15
size: .
D: .
DNA: TGTGCCGCCAGCAGAGATCTGAGCTCCTACAATGAGCAGTTCTTC
CDR3: CAASRDLSSYNEQFF

length: 12
J: TRBJ2-5
V: TRBV6-2/TRBV6-3
size: .
D: .
DNA: TGTGCCAGTGGTTTACCGTCAGAGACCCAGTACTTC
CDR3: CASGLPSETQYF

length: 15
J: TRBJ1-1
V: TRBV3-1
size: .
D: TRBD1
DNA: TGTGCCAGCAGCCGGGGACAGGGAATGAACACTGAAGCTTTCTTT
CDR3: CASSRGQGMNTEAFF

length: 14
J: TRBJ1-1
V: TRBV4-3
size: few
D: .
DNA: TGCGCCAGCAGCCCCCGTGGTGGGAATTTCGGAGCTTTCTTT
CDR3: CASSPRGGNFGAFF

length: 15
J: TRBJ2-3
V: TRBV3-1
size: few
D: .
DNA: TGTGCCAGCAGCCGCGGGACAGACATCGGGGATACGCAGTATTTT
CDR3: CASSRGTDIGDTQYF

length: 14
J: TRBJ2-7
V: TRBV9
size: few
D: .
DNA: TGTGCCAGCAGCGTATCGACTAGTGAGTACGAGCAGTACTTC
CDR3: CASSVSTSEYEQYF

length: 15
J: TRBJ2-3
V: TRBV7-8
size: many
D: TRBD1
DNA: TGTGCCAGCAGCTTAGGGACAGGGGTAGCAGATACGCAGTATTTT
CDR3: CASSLGTGVADTQYF

length: 12
J: TRBJ1-4
V: TRBV20-1
size: .
D: .
DNA: TGCAGTGCCCGGGACATCAGGGAAAAACTGTTTTTT
CDR3: CSARDIREKLFF

length: 14
J: TRBJ1-5
V: TRBV18
size: .
D: TRBD1
DNA: TGTGCCAGCTCACCAGACAGGGGATGGCAGCCCCAGCATTTT
CDR3: CASSPDRGWQPQHF

length: 18
J: TRBJ2-1
V: TRBV20-1
size: few
D: TRBD2
DNA: TGCAGTGCTAGATCGCCGACTAGCGGGGGGGCTACCTACAATGAGCAGTTCTTC
CDR3: CSARSPTSGGATYNEQFF

length: 14
J: TRBJ2-3
V: TRBV2
size: few
D: .
DNA: TGTGCCAGCAGTGCGAGGGTCAGCACAGATACGCAGTATTTT
CDR3: CASSARVSTDTQYF

length: 13
J: TRBJ2-3
V: TRBV12-3/TRBV12-4
size: .
D: .
DNA: TGTGCCAGCAGTACGGGACACACAGATACGCAGTATTTT
CDR3: CASSTGHTDTQYF

length: 18
J: TRBJ2-6
V: TRBV2
size: few
D: .
DNA: TGTGCCAGCCCCCTAGTTCGACCTGGGGCCAGGCCGAGTCGAGTCCTGACTTTC
CDR3: CASPLVRPGARPSRVLTF

length: 12
J: TRBJ1-5
V: TRBV12-3/TRBV12-4
size: many
D: .
DNA: TGTGCCAGCAGCCAGAGCAATCAGCCCCAGCATTTT
CDR3: CASSQSNQPQHF

length: 13
J: TRBJ2-3
V: TRBV20-1
size: .
D: .
DNA: TGCAGTGCGGGGGGGCCTAGCACAGATACGCAGTATTTT
CDR3: CSAGGPSTDTQYF

length: 14
J: TRBJ1-1
V: TRBV2
size: .
D: TRBD1
DNA: TGTGCCAGCAGCGACAGGGGTCGGGTTACTGAAGCTTTCTTT
CDR3: CASSDRGRVTEAFF

length: 15
J: TRBJ2-3
V: TRBV2
size: .
D: TRBD1
DNA: TGTGCCAGCAGTGACCGACAGGGGGCCACAGATACGCAGTATTTT
CDR3: CASSDRQGATDTQYF

length: 15
J: TRBJ1-4
V: TRBV6-6
size: .
D: .
DNA: TGTGCCAGCAGGACGAACAGAAACCGCGATGAAAAACTGTTTTTT
CDR3: CASRTNRNRDEKLFF

length: 13
J: TRBJ2-7
V: TRBV4-3
size: many
D: .
DNA: TGCGCCAGCAGCCAAGACAGACAGTACGAGCAGTACTTC
CDR3: CASSQDRQYEQYF

length: 15
J: TRBJ2-7
V: TRBV20-1
size: .
D: TRBD2
DNA: TGCAGTGCTGGCTTAGGACTAGCGGGACCCTACGAGCAGTACTTC
CDR3: CSAGLGLAGPYEQYF

length: 15
J: TRBJ2-7
V: TRBV11-2
size: few
D: .
DNA: TGTGCCAGCAGCTTATCTGCCGGGGAATCCAGCGAGCAGTACTTC
CDR3: CASSLSAGESSEQYF

length: 15
J: TRBJ1-2
V: TRBV27
size: .
D: TRBD1
DNA: TGTGCCAGCAGTTTAAAGCCGACAGGGCCCGGCGGCTACACCTTC
CDR3: CASSLKPTGPGGYTF

length: 14
J: TRBJ2-7
V: TRBV6-2/TRBV6-3
size: .
D: .
DNA: TGTGCCAGCAGTTTGGTCGCAGGGGCCTACGAGCAGTACTTC
CDR3: CASSLVAGAYEQYF

length: 14
J: TRBJ1-4
V: TRBV13
size: few
D: .
DNA: TGTGCCAGCAGCCCCTTCCCCAGTGATGAAAAACTGTTTTTT
CDR3: CASSPFPSDEKLFF

length: 15
J: TRBJ1-1
V: TRBV28
size: .
D: .
DNA: TGTGCCAGCAGTCCAGAGACTCACATGAACACTGAAGCTTTCTTT
CDR3: CASSPETHMNTEAFF

length: 15
J: TRBJ2-1
V: TRBV7-2
size: few
D: TRBD1
DNA: TGTGCCAGCAGCTCTTTGTGGGACAGCCACAATGAGCAGTTCTTC
CDR3: CASSSLWDSHNEQFF

length: 13
J: TRBJ2-5
V: TRBV9
size: .
D: .
DNA: TGTGCCAGCAGCGTCGACCACGGAGAGACCCAGTACTTC
CDR3: CASSVDHGETQYF

length: 15
J: TRBJ2-1
V: TRBV12-5
size: .
D: TRBD2
DNA: TGTGCTAGTGCCGGGGGGACTAGCTTCGGGTCTGAGCAGTTCTTC
CDR3: CASAGGTSFGSEQFF

length: 15
J: TRBJ2-5
V: TRBV7-2
size: many
D: .
DNA: TGTGCCAGCAGCCGCTCCCGCGGGAAGAAAGAGACCCAGTACTTC
CDR3: CASSRSRGKKETQYF

length: 14
J: TRBJ2-7
V: TRBV28
size: .
D: TRBD1
DNA: TGTGCCAGCAGGGCACAGGGGGCTTCCTACGAGCAGTACTTC
CDR3: CASRAQGASYEQYF

length: 14
J: TRBJ2-3
V: TRBV12-3/TRBV12-4
size: .
D: .
DNA: TGTGCCAGCAGTATAAGCACTGAACAGGATACGCAGTATTTT
CDR3: CASSISTEQDTQYF

length: 14
J: TRBJ1-2
V: TRBV25-1
size: .
D: .
DNA: TGTGCCAGCAGTGAATTTCCAGAGAACTATGGCTACACCTTC
CDR3: CASSEFPENYGYTF

length: 13
J: TRBJ1-4
V: TRBV20-1
size: few
D: .
DNA: TGCAGTGCTACCGGGGCAGGGGTTGAAAAACTGTTTTTT
CDR3: CSATGAGVEKLFF